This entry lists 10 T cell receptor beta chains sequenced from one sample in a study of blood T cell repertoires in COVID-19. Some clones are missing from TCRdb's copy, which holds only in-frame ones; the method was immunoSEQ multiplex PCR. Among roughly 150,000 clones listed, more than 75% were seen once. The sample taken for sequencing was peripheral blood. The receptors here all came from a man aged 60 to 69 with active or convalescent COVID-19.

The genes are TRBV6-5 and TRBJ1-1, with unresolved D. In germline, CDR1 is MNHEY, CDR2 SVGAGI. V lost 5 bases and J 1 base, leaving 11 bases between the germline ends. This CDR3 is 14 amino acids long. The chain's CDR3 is CASSPNRGNTEAFF. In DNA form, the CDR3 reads TGTGCCAGCAGTCCTAACCGAGGGAACACTGAAGCTTTCTTT.

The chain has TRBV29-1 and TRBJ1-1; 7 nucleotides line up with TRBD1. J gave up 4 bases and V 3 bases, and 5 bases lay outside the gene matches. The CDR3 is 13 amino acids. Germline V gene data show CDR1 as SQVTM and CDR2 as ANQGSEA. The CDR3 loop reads CSVDRQGSTEAFF. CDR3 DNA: TGCAGCGTTGACAGACAGGGCAGCACTGAAGCTTTCTTT.

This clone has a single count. The CDR3 reads CASSYWNRGTDTQYF. CDR3 DNA: TGTGCCAGCAGTTACTGGAACAGGGGAACGGATACGCAGTATTTT. The chain combines TRBV6-6 with TRBJ2-3; 7 nucleotides agree with TRBD1. Germline CDR1 reads MNHNY; CDR2 reads SVGAGI (reference sequence). CDR3 length: 15 residues. V gave up 1 base and J gave up 6 bases; unmatched junction bases: 7.

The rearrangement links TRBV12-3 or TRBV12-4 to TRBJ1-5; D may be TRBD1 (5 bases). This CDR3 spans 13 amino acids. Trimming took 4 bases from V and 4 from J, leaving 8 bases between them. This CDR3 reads CASSWGGNQPQHF. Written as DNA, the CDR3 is TGTGCCAGCAGTTGGGGGGGAAATCAGCCCCAGCATTTT.

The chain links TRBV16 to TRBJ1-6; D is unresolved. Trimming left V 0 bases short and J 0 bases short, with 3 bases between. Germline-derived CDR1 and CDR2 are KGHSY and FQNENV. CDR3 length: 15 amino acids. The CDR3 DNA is TGTGCCAGCAGCCAATCCCACTCCTATAATTCACCCCTCCACTTT. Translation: CASSQSHSYNSPLHF.

The CDR3 DNA is TGTGCCAGCAGGGGGGACAGGGCTGACAACGAGCAGTACTTC. It encodes CASRGDRADNEQYF. This sequence joins TRBV2 and TRBJ2-7, with 9 bases aligning to TRBD1. Germline assignment: CDR1 SNHLY and CDR2 FYNNEI. The length of the CDR3 is 14 residues. Trimming at V came to 6 bases and at J to 5 bases, leaving 8 bases not matched to a gene.

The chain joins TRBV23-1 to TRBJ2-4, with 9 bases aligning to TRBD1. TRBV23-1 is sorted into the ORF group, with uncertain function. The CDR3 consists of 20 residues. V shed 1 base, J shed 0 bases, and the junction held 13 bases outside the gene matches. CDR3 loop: CASSQYVPGQGRIAKNIQYF. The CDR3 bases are TGCGCCAGCAGTCAATACGTCCCGGGACAGGGACGAATAGCCAAAAACATTCAGTACTTC.

This chain's CDR3 is CASTPGLAGRISTDTQYF. In DNA form, the CDR3 reads TGCGCCAGCACCCCGGGACTAGCGGGGCGTATTAGCACAGATACGCAGTATTTT. The chain is built from TRBV5-1 and TRBJ2-3, with 13 bases aligning to TRBD2. CDR1 SGHRS and CDR2 YFSETQ come from the germline V gene. This CDR3 spans 18 amino acids. With 6 bases clipped from V and 0 bases from J, the junction kept 10 bases outside the gene matches. Complete variable domain (other parts from reference TRBV5-1 and TRBJ2-3): KAGVTQTPRYLIKTRGQQVTLSCSPISGHRSVSWYQQTPGQGLQFLFEYFSETQRNKGNFPGRFSGRQFSNSRSEMNVSTLELGDSALYLCASTPGLAGRISTDTQYFGPGTRLTVL.

The CDR3 region is CASSLRVRSPLHF. DNA of the CDR3: TGTGCCAGTAGTCTCCGGGTTCGTTCACCCCTCCACTTT. V and J are TRBV19 and TRBJ1-6; D call uncertain. CDR3 length: 13 amino acids. Per the germline V gene, CDR1 is LNHDA and CDR2 is SQIVND (reference sequence). Deletions cut 5 bases from V and 9 bases from J, with 11 bases between.

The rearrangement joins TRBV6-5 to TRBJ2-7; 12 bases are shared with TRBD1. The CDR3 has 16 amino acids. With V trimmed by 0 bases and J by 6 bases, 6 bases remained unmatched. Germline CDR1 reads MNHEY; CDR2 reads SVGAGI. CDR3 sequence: CASSYSFGTGGGEQYF. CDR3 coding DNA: TGTGCCAGCAGTTACTCTTTCGGGACAGGGGGCGGCGAGCAGTACTTC.